Listed below are T cell receptor beta chains from one sample, sequenced in a study of type 1 regulatory T cells. Antigens of these TCRs are unknown. TCRdb called the reads again in MiXCR, with one record for every CDR3 protein. Among tens of thousands of distinct CDR3 sequences, approximately 12% were seen once, and the ten largest hold 8% to 8.5%. Sample: cultured non-Tr1 T cells, either the whole culture or a sorted T cell fraction (not recorded which). The receptor source for this set is a human donor in good health. Each CDR3 is given without its conserved first and last residue. The D gene is left open where the match is weak.

TRBV12-3/TRBV12-4	.	TRBJ1-5	ASSFQGPLH
TRBV6-1	TRBD2	TRBJ2-1	ASTRLAGSYNEQF
TRBV2	.	TRBJ2-3	ASSPLISSTDTQY
TRBV30	.	TRBJ2-1	AWAREFPYNEQF
TRBV7-2	.	TRBJ2-5	ASSGTRKETQY
TRBV5-5	TRBD1	TRBJ1-1	ASSLVITGVNTEAF
TRBV9	.	TRBJ2-1	ASSAELAVQQF
TRBV18	.	TRBJ1-2	ASSLGGSYGYT
TRBV19	.	TRBJ2-2	ASRYGGGTGELF
TRBV5-1	TRBD1	TRBJ2-7	ASTGQGAGEQY
TRBV13	.	TRBJ1-2	ASSGGNGYT
TRBV7-2	TRBD1	TRBJ1-1	ASSPRTGKFNTEAF
TRBV20-1	TRBD2	TRBJ2-5	SAMTSGRETQY
TRBV12-3/TRBV12-4	.	TRBJ1-6	ASSLGAHNSPLH
TRBV5-5	TRBD2	TRBJ2-1	ASSLGSSGRGGEQF
TRBV5-1	.	TRBJ2-1	ASSLEGNPRDEQF
TRBV7-2	.	TRBJ2-2	ASSWNVGGELF
TRBV12-3/TRBV12-4	TRBD1	TRBJ1-6	ASSLGDRGAGGNSPLH
TRBV18	.	TRBJ2-3	ASSRPSTDTQY
TRBV7-8	TRBD2	TRBJ2-2	ASRMGLADTGELF
TRBV4-1	.	TRBJ1-2	ASSPLGAHGYT
TRBV5-6	TRBD1	TRBJ1-4	ASSPGTGLNEKLF
TRBV29-1	.	TRBJ2-7	SVVEGYEQY
TRBV3-1	TRBD1	TRBJ1-2	ASSQGPGQVGYT
TRBV5-1	TRBD2	TRBJ2-2	ASSLLSGEPGSGELF
TRBV7-6	TRBD2	TRBJ2-1	ASSLAGRGFGSYNEQF
TRBV5-6	TRBD2	TRBJ2-1	ASSYLHGGVNEQF
TRBV5-5	.	TRBJ2-2	ASSTRGRGTGELF
TRBV3-1	.	TRBJ1-1	ASSQRRGEAF
TRBV6-1	TRBD2	TRBJ2-7	ASSEVMASGNPGSYEQY
TRBV6-1	.	TRBJ2-5	ASSILRGSETQY
TRBV20-1	.	TRBJ2-2	SALDLAGAGELF
TRBV27	TRBD1	TRBJ1-5	ASSPRQGANQPQH
TRBV6-6	.	TRBJ1-2	ASSEKQGFYGYT
TRBV19	.	TRBJ1-5	ASSREGTPNRPQH
TRBV5-1	TRBD1	TRBJ1-1	ASSSDRDTEAF
TRBV27	.	TRBJ1-1	ASSYNVNTEAF
TRBV12-3/TRBV12-4	TRBD2	TRBJ2-7	ASSWGGDRTYEQY
TRBV7-3	.	TRBJ2-5	ASSLVGGGRETQY
TRBV5-1	TRBD2	TRBJ2-1	ASRAGEGKYNEQF
TRBV20-1	.	TRBJ2-7	SARPTTRDRSYEQY
TRBV28	.	TRBJ1-5	ASSDPQGSQPQH
TRBV14	TRBD1	TRBJ1-6	ASSQDRVSPLH
TRBV18	TRBD1	TRBJ1-5	ASSGGTGGNQPQH
TRBV5-1	TRBD1	TRBJ1-1	ASSVTGEGNTEAF
TRBV5-1	TRBD2	TRBJ2-2	ASSLIGLAANTGELF
TRBV7-3	.	TRBJ2-2	ASSLKGRATGELF
TRBV20-1	.	TRBJ1-5	SATNRPNQPQH
TRBV5-1	TRBD1	TRBJ1-1	ASSLATGPNTEAF
TRBV28	.	TRBJ2-5	ASSLVLETQY
TRBV5-1	TRBD2	TRBJ2-1	ASSASPAGYDNEQF
TRBV12-3/TRBV12-4	TRBD2	TRBJ2-3	ASRKTSGRADTQY
TRBV20-1	.	TRBJ2-3	SASTGLAPTDTQY
TRBV2	.	TRBJ1-2	ASSAFRDVGSGYT
TRBV3-1	.	TRBJ2-7	ASSQAGEQY